A single T cell receptor (beta chain) is shown here with its context. Its antigen is unidentified. Reverse transcription used about 0.45 to 1 ug RNA and random hexamers. By means of immunoSEQ multiplex PCR, TCR beta CDR3 spanning 54 Vbeta and 13 Jbeta underwent amplification. One entry per CDR3 protein results from TCRdb running MiXCR on the immunoSEQ multiplex PCR reads. Here the sample spans under 90,000 distinct CDR3 sequences, under 95% being singletons. V gave up 0 bases and J gave up 5 bases, with 9 bases separating them. Germline CDR1 is SGHRS and CDR2 is YFSETQ. The CDR3 loop spans 14 amino acids. This specimen belongs to a study of CD8 T cells in Susac syndrome. At the level of the study: Blood was drawn from Susac syndrome patients while they were therapy-naive, on corticosteroids, or on intravenous immunoglobulin alone. Study-wide points: Clonal expansion was not observed in the Susac syndrome CD4+ T cell repertoires.

Sample: CD4+ T cells from PBMCs. The rearrangement uses TRBV5-1 and TRBJ2-1; TRBD1 is a possible D gene (6 bases). The source is a human donor with Susac syndrome. The CDR3 bases are TGCGCCAGCAGCTTGGGGACAGCAAACAATGAGCAGTTCTTC. This sequence encodes CASSLGTANNEQFF.